Below, one T cell receptor beta chain is given with its context. Multiple sclerosis controls were treatment-naive patients with stable or active relapsing-remitting disease. With random hexamers, roughly 0.5 to 1 ug RNA was reverse transcribed. An immunoSEQ multiplex PCR generated amplified TCR beta CDR3 products spanning 54 Vbeta and 13 Jbeta. A single record per CDR3 protein comes from TCRdb applying MiXCR to the immunoSEQ multiplex PCR reads. Found here are hundreds of thousands of distinct CDR3 sequences, approximately 95% of them singletons; the top ten hold 0.075% to 0.095%. The sample originates from a study of CD8 T cells in Susac syndrome. Unmatched junction bases numbered 8, after V lost 2 bases and J lost 5 bases. The CDR3 loop spans 14 amino acids. CDR1 DFQATT and CDR2 SNEGSKA come from the germline V gene (reference sequence).

Sequences were obtained from CD4+ T cells from PBMCs. The origin of this receptor is a human donor with multiple sclerosis. The chain carries TRBV20-1 and TRBJ2-5, with TRBD1 identical over 7 bases. This chain's CDR3 is CSARRQGSRETQYF. The DNA for the CDR3 is TGCAGTGCTAGACGACAGGGTTCGAGGGAGACCCAGTACTTC.